A single sample is the source of the 5 T cell receptor beta chains below, sequenced in a study of resident and recirculating memory T cells in vitiligo. TCRdb keeps only in-frame clones here, not all; method: immunoSEQ multiplex PCR. Counted here are some 70,000 clones, approximately 91% occurring once; the ten biggest clones make up around 4.9%. Source material: blood. These receptor sequences come from a male donor with vitiligo.

The V gene is TRBV19, the J gene TRBJ2-7; tentatively, D is TRBD1 (6 bases). Germline CDR1 reads LNHDA; CDR2 reads SQIVND (reference sequence). V gave up 5 bases and J gave up 6 bases, with 14 bases separating them. The CDR3 runs to 13 residues. The CDR3 bases are TGTGCCAGTAGTGGGCGATCGACAGGCGAGCAGTACTTC. Protein: CASSGRSTGEQYF. The entire variable domain, with the rest obtained from reference TRBV19 and TRBJ2-7, is as follows: DGGITQSPKYLFRKEGQNVTLSCEQNLNHDAMYWYRQDPGQGLRLIYYSQIVNDFQKGDIAEGYSVSREKKESFPLTVTSAQKNPTAFYLCASSGRSTGEQYFGPGTRLTVT.

The chain combines TRBV4-2 with TRBJ1-2; D not certain. This CDR3 region has 16 residues. V was shortened by 0 bases and J by 7 bases, with 18 bases between the two germline ends. Germline V gene data show CDR1 as LGHNA and CDR2 as YNFKEQ. The CDR3 here is CASSQDRSTYIGGYTF. The CDR3 DNA follows: TGTGCCAGCAGCCAAGATCGGAGTACCTATATAGGTGGCTACACCTTC.

The rearrangement joins TRBV9 to TRBJ1-2; the match to TRBD1 covers 7 bases. CDR1 and CDR2 (germline): SGDLS, YYNGEE. This CDR3 region has 14 residues. The V and J ends lost 2 bases and 2 bases, in that order; junction bases with no gene match: 3. The CDR3 is CASSVGQPNYGYTF. The CDR3 DNA follows: TGTGCCAGCAGCGTGGGACAGCCCAACTATGGCTACACCTTC. Full variable domain (rest looked up from reference TRBV9 and TRBJ1-2): DSGVTQTPKHLITATGQRVTLRCSPRSGDLSVYWYQQSLDQGLQFLIQYYNGEERAKGNILERFSAQQFPDLHSELNLSSLELGDSALYFCASSVGQPNYGYTFGSGTRLTVV.

The chain combines TRBV7-2 with TRBJ2-1; 8 nucleotides match TRBD2. Germline lookup yields CDR1 SGHTA and CDR2 FQGNSA. The CDR3 length is 16 residues. With V trimmed by 4 bases and J by 5 bases, 10 bases remained unmatched. The CDR3 loop is CASSSWGTRGDNEQFF. Here the CDR3 DNA reads TGTGCCAGCAGCTCATGGGGGACTAGAGGGGACAATGAGCAGTTCTTC. Looking up the rest from reference TRBV7-2 and TRBJ2-1 gives the full variable domain: GAGVSQSPSNKVTEKGKDVELRCDPISGHTALYWYRQSLGQGLEFLIYFQGNSAPDKSGLPSDRFSAERTGGSVSTLTIQRTQQEDSAVYLCASSSWGTRGDNEQFFGPGTRLTVL.

The V call is TRBV7-2, the J call TRBJ2-7; possibly TRBD2 for D (6 bases). The CDR3 spans 15 residues. Trimming stripped 4 bases from V and 2 bases from J, with 15 bases between. From germline, CDR1 is SGHTA and CDR2 FQGNSA. The CDR3 nucleotides read TGTGCCAGCAGCTCGACCGGGACGGGAGCCTACGAGCAGTACTTC. It specifies CASSSTGTGAYEQYF.